A selection of T cell receptor beta chains follows, all from one sample in a study of T cell responses to AZD1222 COVID-19 vaccine. The data were produced by immunoSEQ multiplex PCR, yet TCRdb's version contains in-frame clones alone and is incomplete. The table lists 75,000 to 100,000 clones, 80% to 90% of them singletons, with about 1.5% in the top ten. Sequenced material: peripheral blood, taken on day 0 of AZD1222 vaccination. The receptor source for this set is an adult in good health. Each CDR3 is given with its conserved first and last residue. Clone sizes are given selectively: once, few, many, or a class where the clone is expanded.

len	j_gene	abundance	v_gene	CDR3aa
14	TRBJ1-3	NA	TRBV2	CASSEWVSGNTIYF
13	TRBJ1-1	NA	TRBV2	CASSEDREVGAFF
15	TRBJ1-2	NA	TRBV28	CASSLRNREDYGYTF
16	TRBJ1-6	NA	TRBV6-5	CASSYSRGLPGSPLHF
14	TRBJ1-1	NA	TRBV19	CASSMSIQGTEAFF
19	TRBJ1-6	NA	TRBV10-3	CAISEYNPGQGIDNSPLHF
15	TRBJ2-3	few	TRBV19	CASSIIGQGSDTQYF
19	TRBJ1-5	NA	TRBV19	CASSHRTTGGLYSNQPQHF
14	TRBJ2-1	NA	TRBV27	CASSNLGPGNEQFF
18	TRBJ2-3	NA	TRBV4-3	CASSQDLPTSESTDTQYF
14	TRBJ1-5	NA	TRBV6-5	CASRDVGSNQPQHF
15	TRBJ1-2	once	TRBV20-1	CSASDRVSPKVGYTF
17	TRBJ2-5	NA	TRBV7-2	CASSLRNIGGAGETQYF
15	TRBJ1-2	NA	TRBV4-3	CASSQTMGQTYGYTF
15	TRBJ2-3	once	TRBV29-1	CSVRRRGRGSDTQYF
14	TRBJ1-3	NA	TRBV3-1/TRBV3-2	CASSQRDSGNTIYF
14	TRBJ2-5	NA	TRBV9	CASSVDSPQETQYF
16	TRBJ1-2	NA	TRBV19	CASSPIDRGLGYGYTF
13	TRBJ2-2	NA	TRBV20-1	CSASPRGSGELFF
14	TRBJ2-1	NA	TRBV7-8	CASSGGTSGGEQFF
13	TRBJ2-1	NA	TRBV7-8	CASSLDRANEQFF
12	TRBJ2-4	NA	TRBV6-2/TRBV6-3	CASSYGNAIQYF
13	TRBJ1-1	NA	TRBV6-5	CASSYRRGTEAFF
15	TRBJ1-2	NA	TRBV10-3	CAISAEGTSNYGYTF
17	TRBJ2-2	once	TRBV18	CASSPLGGIANTGELFF
16	TRBJ1-4	once	TRBV15	CATSRDKTGFLEKLFF
13	TRBJ1-5	NA	TRBV6-5	CASSSSGGQPQHF
12	TRBJ2-7	NA	TRBV5-4	CATRGGGYEQYF
14	TRBJ1-1	NA	TRBV5-1	CASRLDRLNTEAFF
13	TRBJ2-2	NA	TRBV19	CAGASGVTGELFF
14	TRBJ2-1	NA	TRBV29-1	CSAQGWGLGNEQFF
14	TRBJ2-3	NA	TRBV7-3	CASSLSSVGDTQYF
14	TRBJ1-5	NA	TRBV3-1/TRBV3-2	CASSQEARGQPQHF
16	TRBJ1-5	NA	TRBV5-5	CASSLKGISGNQPQHF
14	TRBJ2-7	NA	TRBV3-1/TRBV3-2	CASSQVLGAYEQYF
15	TRBJ1-1	NA	TRBV7-3	CASSFKRALYTEAFF
15	TRBJ2-7	NA	TRBV6-1	CASSEEASGAYEQYF
16	TRBJ1-2	NA	TRBV5-6	CASSRILQGDRYGYTF
12	TRBJ1-3	NA	TRBV30	CAWTGSGNTIYF
15	TRBJ2-1	NA	TRBV6-5	CASSPVAGGYNEQFF
14	TRBJ1-2	NA	TRBV6-2/TRBV6-3	CASSYWQSNYGYTF
16	TRBJ1-4	NA	TRBV5-7	CATPGRRFPTNEKLFF
14	TRBJ1-2	NA	TRBV15	CATSRGGQQEDYTF
16	TRBJ2-6	NA	TRBV18	CASSRQGVAGANVLTF
13	TRBJ1-2	NA	TRBV19	CASSMSTDYGYTF
15	TRBJ1-2	NA	TRBV28	CASSLDRGGGRGYTF
14	TRBJ1-6	NA	TRBV28	CASRYDRVNSPLHF
14	TRBJ1-3	NA	TRBV9	CASSENAPGNTIYF
13	TRBJ1-1	NA	TRBV30	CAWSVDTNTEAFF
13	TRBJ1-5	NA	TRBV7-2	CASSSGLDQPQHF
16	TRBJ2-5	once	TRBV3-1/TRBV3-2	CASSLRLGTGQETQYF
16	TRBJ2-5	NA	TRBV5-1	CASSAPPQGAWETQYF
14	TRBJ2-4	NA	TRBV2	CASSVNPGGNIQYF
14	TRBJ2-5	NA	TRBV27	CASSLSVRGETQYF
12	TRBJ1-3	once	TRBV11-2	CASSLDWDTIYF